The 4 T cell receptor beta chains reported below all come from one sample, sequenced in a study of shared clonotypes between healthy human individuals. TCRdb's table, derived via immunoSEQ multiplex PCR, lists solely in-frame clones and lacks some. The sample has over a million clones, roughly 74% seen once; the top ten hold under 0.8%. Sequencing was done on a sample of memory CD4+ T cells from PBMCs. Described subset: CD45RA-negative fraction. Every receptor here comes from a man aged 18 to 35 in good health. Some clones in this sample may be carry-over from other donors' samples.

The CDR3 DNA is TGTGCCAGCGGAGGGAGCTCCTATAATTCACCCCTCCACTTT. Translation gives CASGGSSYNSPLHF. This sequence joins TRBV27 and TRBJ1-6; no clear D. CDR1 is MNHEY, CDR2 SMNVEV, per germline (reference sequence). V lost 8 bases and J 0 bases, leaving 8 bases between the germline ends. The CDR3 sequence is 14 residues long.

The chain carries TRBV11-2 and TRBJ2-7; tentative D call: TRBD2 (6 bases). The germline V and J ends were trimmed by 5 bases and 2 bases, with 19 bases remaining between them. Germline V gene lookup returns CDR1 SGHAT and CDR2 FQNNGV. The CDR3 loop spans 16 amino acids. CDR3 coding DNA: TGTGCCAGCAGCGTCAACCTCCTAGCGATTACCTACGAGCAGTACTTC. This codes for CASSVNLLAITYEQYF.

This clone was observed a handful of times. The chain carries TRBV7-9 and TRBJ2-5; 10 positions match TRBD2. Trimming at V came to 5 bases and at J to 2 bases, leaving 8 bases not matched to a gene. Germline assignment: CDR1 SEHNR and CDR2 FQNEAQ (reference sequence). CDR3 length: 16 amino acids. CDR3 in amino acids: CASSPPSGSEQETQYF. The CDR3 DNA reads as TGTGCCAGCAGCCCTCCTAGCGGGAGCGAGCAAGAGACCCAGTACTTC.

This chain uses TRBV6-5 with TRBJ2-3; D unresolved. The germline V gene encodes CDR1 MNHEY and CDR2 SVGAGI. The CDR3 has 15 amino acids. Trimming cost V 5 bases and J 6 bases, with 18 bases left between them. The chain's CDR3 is CASSNHQVGYDTQYF. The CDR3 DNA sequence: TGTGCCAGCAGTAACCACCAAGTGGGGTATGATACGCAGTATTTT.